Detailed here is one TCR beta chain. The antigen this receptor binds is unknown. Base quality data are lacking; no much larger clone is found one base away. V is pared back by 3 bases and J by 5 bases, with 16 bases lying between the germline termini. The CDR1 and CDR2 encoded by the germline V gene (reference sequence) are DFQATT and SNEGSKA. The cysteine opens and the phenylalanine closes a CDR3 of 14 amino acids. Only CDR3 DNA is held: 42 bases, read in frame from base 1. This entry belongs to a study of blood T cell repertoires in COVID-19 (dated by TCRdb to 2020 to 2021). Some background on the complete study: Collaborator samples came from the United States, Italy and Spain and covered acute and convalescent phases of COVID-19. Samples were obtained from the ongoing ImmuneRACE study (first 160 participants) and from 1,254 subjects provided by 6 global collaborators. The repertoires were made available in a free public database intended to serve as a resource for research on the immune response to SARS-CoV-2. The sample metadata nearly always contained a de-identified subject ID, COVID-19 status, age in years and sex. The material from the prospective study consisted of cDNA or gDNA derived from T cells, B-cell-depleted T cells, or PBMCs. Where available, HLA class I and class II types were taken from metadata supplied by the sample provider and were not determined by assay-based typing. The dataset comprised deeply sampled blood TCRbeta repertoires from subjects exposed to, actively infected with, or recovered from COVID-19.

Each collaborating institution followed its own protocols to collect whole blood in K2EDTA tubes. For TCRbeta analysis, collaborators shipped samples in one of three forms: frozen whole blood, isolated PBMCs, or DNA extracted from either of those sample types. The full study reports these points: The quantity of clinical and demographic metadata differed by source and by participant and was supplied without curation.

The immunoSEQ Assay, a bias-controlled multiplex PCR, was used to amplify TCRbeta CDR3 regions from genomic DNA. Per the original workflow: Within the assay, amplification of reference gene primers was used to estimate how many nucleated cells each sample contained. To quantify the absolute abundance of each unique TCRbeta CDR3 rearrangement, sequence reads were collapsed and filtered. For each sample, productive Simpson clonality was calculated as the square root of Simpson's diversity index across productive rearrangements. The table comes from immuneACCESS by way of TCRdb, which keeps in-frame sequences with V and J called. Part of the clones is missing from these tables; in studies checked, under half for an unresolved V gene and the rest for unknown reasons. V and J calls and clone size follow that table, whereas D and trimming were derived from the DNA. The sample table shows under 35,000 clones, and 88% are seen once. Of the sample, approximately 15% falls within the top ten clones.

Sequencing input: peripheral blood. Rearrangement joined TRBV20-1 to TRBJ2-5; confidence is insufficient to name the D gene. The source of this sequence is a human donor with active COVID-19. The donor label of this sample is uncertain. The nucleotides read TGCAGTGCTAGTCCTGGAGTTTTTGGGGAGACCCAGTACTTC. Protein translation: CSASPGVFGETQYF.